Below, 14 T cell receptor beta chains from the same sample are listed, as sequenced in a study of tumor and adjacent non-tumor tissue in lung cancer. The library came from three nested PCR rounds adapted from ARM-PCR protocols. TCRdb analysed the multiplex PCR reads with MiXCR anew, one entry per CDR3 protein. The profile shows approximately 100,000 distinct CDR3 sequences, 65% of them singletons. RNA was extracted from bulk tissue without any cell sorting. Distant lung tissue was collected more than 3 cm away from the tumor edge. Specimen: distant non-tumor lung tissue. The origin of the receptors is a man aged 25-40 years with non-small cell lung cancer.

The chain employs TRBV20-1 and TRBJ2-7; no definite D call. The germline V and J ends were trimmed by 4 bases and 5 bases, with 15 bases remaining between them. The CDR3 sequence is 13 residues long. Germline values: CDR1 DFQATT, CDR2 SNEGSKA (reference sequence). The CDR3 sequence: CSAIPWGRDEQYF. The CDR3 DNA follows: TGCAGTGCTATCCCATGGGGTAGGGACGAGCAGTACTTC.

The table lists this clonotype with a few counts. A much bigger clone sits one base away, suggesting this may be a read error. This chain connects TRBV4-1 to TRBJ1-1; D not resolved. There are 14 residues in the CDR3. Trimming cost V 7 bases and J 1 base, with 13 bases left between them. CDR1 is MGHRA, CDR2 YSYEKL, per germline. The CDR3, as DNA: TGCGCCAGCAACGATGACACTCAGAACACTGAAGCTTTCTTT. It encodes CASNDDTQNTEAFF.

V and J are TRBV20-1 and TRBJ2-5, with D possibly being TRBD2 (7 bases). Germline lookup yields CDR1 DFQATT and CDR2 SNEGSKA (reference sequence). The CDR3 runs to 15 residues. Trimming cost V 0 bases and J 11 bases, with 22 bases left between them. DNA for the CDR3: TGCAGTGCTAGAGATCCGCGGGGGCCCCCCGAGGCTCAGTACTTC. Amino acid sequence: CSARDPRGPPEAQYF.

DNA of the CDR3: TGTGCCAGCAGCTTTCTGGGACATGGGATAGGTACGCAGTATTTT. It translates to CASSFLGHGIGTQYF. The V and J genes are TRBV5-5 and TRBJ2-3, with D possibly matching TRBD1 (6 bases). Trimming took off 2 bases at V and 8 bases at J, with 18 bases between the two ends. The CDR3 consists of 15 residues. The germline gives CDR1 SGHKS, CDR2 YYEKEE (reference sequence).

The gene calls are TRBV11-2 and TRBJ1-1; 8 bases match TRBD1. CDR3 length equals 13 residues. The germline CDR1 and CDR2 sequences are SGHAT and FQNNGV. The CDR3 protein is CTSSSGQELEAFF. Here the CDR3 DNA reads TGTACTAGCAGCTCGGGACAGGAGCTTGAAGCTTTCTTT.

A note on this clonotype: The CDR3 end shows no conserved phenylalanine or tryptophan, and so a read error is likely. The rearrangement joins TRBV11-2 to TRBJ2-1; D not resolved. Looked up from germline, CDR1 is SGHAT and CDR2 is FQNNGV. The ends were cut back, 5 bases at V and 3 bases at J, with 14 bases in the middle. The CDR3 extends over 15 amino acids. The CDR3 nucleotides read TGTGCCAGCAGCCCGTGGACGGGCCACTACAATGAGCAGTTCTTG. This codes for CASSPWTGHYNEQFL.

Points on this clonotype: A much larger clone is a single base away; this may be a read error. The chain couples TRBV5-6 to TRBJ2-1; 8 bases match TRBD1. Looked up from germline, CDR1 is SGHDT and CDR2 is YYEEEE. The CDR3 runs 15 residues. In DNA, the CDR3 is TGTGACAGCAGCATCCAGGGGGCGGCCTACAATGAGCAGTTCTTC. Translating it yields CDSSIQGAAYNEQFF.

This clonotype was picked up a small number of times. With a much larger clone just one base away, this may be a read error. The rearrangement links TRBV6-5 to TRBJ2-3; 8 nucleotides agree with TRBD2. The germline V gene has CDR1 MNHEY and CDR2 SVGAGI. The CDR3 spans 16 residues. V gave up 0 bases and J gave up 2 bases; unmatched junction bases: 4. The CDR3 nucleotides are TGTGCCAGCAGTTACTCGAGGACTAGCCACACAGATACGCAGTATTTT. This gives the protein CASSYSRTSHTDTQYF.

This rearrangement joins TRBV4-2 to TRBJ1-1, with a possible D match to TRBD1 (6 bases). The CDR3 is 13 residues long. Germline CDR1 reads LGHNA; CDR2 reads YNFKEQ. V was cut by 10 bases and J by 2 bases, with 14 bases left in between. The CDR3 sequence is CAIRGFINTEAFF. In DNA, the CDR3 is TGTGCCATCAGGGGCTTTATAAACACTGAAGCTTTCTTT.

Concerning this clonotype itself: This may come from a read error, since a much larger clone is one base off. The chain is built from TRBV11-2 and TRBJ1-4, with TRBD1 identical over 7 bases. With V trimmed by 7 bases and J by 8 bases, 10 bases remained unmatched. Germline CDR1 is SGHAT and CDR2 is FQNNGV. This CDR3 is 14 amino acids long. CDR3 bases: TGTGCCAGCAACTACCGGACAGGAGGGGAAAAACTGTTTTTT. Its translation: CASNYRTGGEKLFF. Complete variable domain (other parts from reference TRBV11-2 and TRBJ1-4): EAGVAQSPRYKIIEKRQSVAFWCNPISGHATLYWYQQILGQGPKLLIQFQNNGVVDDSQLPKDRFSAERLKGVDSTLKIQPAKLEDSAVYLCASNYRTGGEKLFFGSGTQLSVL.

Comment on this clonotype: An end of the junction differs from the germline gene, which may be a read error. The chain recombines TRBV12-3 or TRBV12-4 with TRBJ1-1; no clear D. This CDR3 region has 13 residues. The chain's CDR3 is CASSLWMNIEAFF. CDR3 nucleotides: TGTGCCAGCAGTTTATGGATGAACATTGAAGCTTTCTTT.

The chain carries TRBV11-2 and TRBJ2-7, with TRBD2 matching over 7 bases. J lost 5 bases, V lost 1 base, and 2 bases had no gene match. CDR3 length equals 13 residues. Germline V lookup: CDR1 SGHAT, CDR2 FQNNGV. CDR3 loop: CASSLVGGDEQYF. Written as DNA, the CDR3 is TGTGCCAGCAGCTTAGTGGGGGGGGACGAGCAGTACTTC.

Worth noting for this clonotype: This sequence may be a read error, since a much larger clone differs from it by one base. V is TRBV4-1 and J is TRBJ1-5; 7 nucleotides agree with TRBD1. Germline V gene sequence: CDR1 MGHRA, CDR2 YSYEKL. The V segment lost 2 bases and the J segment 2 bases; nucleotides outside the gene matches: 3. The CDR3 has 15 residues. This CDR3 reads CASSQYGTGNQPQHF. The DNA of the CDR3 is TGCGCCAGCAGCCAATATGGGACAGGCAATCAGCCCCAGCATTTT.

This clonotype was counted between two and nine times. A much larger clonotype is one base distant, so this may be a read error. CDR3 nucleotide sequence: TGTGTCAGCAGCTCGCGGCAGGGCTATGGCTACACCTTC. It is translated as CVSSSRQGYGYTF. This sequence joins TRBV12-3 or TRBV12-4 and TRBJ1-2; D is possibly TRBD1 (5 bases). The CDR3 totals 13 residues.